One and the same sample provided the 3 T cell receptor beta chains below, sequenced in a study of blood T cell repertoires in COVID-19. The protocol was immunoSEQ multiplex PCR, while the TCRdb copy is restricted to in-frame clones and leaves out a portion. The sample has roughly 180,000 clones; roughly 84% are singletons. The sample consisted of PBMCs or T cells enriched from blood (not recorded which). These receptors all stem from a man aged 60 to 69 who had recovered from COVID-19.

The chain has TRBV7-2 and TRBJ2-3, with 7 bases aligning to TRBD2. The V segment lost 4 bases and the J segment 5 bases; nucleotides outside the gene matches: 12. CDR1 is SGHTA and CDR2 is FQGNSA in the germline V gene. The CDR3 has 16 residues. The DNA for the CDR3 is TGTGCCAGCAGCTCAGCGGGACTCCCAGGTGAAGATACGCAGTATTTT. It is translated as CASSSAGLPGEDTQYF.

This rearrangement joins TRBV6-9 to TRBJ2-5; TRBD2 agrees at 7 bases. The CDR3 loop spans 14 amino acids. The junction had 4 bases not matched to a gene; V was cut back by 4 bases and J by 2 bases. The germline gives CDR1 MNHGY, CDR2 SVAAGI. In DNA form, the CDR3 reads TGTGCCAGCAGTTCCAGCGGGGTACAAGAGACCCAGTACTTC. Amino acid sequence: CASSSSGVQETQYF.

J is TRBJ2-2 and V is TRBV9, with 8 positions matching TRBD2. With 0 bases clipped from V and 1 base from J, the junction kept 2 bases outside the gene matches. The CDR3 loop spans 16 amino acids. Germline V gives CDR1 SGDLS, CDR2 YYNGEE. The CDR3 coding sequence is TGTGCCAGCAGCGTAGATCTAGCGGGGAACACCGGGGAGCTGTTTTTT. It specifies CASSVDLAGNTGELFF.